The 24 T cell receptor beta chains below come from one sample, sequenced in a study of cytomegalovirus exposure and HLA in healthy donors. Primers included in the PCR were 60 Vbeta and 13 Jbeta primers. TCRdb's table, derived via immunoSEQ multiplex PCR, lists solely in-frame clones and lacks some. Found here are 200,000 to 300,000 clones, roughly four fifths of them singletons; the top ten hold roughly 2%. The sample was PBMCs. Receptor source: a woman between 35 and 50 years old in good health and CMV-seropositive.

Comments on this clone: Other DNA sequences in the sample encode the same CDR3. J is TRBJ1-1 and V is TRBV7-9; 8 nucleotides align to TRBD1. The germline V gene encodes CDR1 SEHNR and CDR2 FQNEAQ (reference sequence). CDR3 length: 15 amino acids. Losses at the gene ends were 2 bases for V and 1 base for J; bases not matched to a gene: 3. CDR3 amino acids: CASSLTGTGNTEAFF. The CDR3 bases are TGTGCCAGCAGCTTAACCGGGACAGGGAACACTGAAGCTTTCTTT.

The CDR3 is CASTRPGSLYNEQFF. CDR3 coding DNA: TGTGCCAGCACCCGGCCGGGATCGCTCTACAATGAGCAGTTCTTC. The chain employs TRBV14 and TRBJ2-1, with a tentative D call TRBD2 (5 bases). Trimming took off 7 bases at V and 3 bases at J, with 16 bases between the two ends. Per germline, CDR1 SGHDN and CDR2 FVKESK. CDR3 length: 15 residues.

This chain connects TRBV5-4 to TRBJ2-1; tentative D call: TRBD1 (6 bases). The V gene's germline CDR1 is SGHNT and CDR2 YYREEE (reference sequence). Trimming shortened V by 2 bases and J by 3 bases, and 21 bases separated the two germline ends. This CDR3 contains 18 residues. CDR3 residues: CASSFTGWAGGLYNEQFF. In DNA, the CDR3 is TGTGCCAGCAGCTTTACAGGGTGGGCGGGCGGTCTCTACAATGAGCAGTTCTTC.

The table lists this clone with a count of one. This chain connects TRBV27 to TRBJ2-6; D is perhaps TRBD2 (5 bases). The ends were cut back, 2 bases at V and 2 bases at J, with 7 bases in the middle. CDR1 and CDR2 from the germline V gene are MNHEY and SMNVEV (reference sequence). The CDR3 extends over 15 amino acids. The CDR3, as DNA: TGTGCCAGCAGTTTAGAGGGTACTGGGGCCAACGTCCTGACTTTC. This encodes CASSLEGTGANVLTF.

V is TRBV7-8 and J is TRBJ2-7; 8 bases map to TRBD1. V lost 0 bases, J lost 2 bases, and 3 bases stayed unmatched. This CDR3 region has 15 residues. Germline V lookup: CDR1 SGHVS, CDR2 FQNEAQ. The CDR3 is CASSLADRGPYEQYF. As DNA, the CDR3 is TGTGCCAGCAGCTTAGCCGACAGGGGCCCCTACGAGCAGTACTTC. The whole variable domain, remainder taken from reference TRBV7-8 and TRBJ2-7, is GAGVSQSPRYKVAKRGQDVALRCDPISGHVSLFWYQQALGQGPEFLTYFQNEAQLDKSGLPSDRFFAERPEGSVSTLKIQRTQQEDSAVYLCASSLADRGPYEQYFGPGTRLTVT.

CDR3 sequence reads: CASSSHLQGGGYTF. Written as DNA, the CDR3 is TGTGCCAGCAGCTCCCACTTACAGGGCGGAGGCTACACCTTC. The gene calls are TRBV5-8 and TRBJ1-2; possible D gene TRBD1, 6 bases. The germline V gene has CDR1 SGHTS and CDR2 YDEGEE. V was cut by 3 bases and J by 8 bases, with 17 bases left in between. The CDR3 covers 14 residues.

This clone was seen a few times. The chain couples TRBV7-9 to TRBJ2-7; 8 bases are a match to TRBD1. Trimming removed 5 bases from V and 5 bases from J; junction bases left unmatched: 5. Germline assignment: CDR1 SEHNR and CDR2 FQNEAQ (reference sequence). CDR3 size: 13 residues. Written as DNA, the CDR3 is TGTGCCAGCAGCCTTCGACAGGGGCACGAGCAGTACTTC. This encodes CASSLRQGHEQYF.

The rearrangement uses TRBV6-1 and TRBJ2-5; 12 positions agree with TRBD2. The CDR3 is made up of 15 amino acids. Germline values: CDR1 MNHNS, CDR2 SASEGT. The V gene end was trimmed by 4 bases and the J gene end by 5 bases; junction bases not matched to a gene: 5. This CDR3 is CASSGRLAGEETQYF. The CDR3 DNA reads TGTGCCAGCAGTGGACGACTAGCGGGAGAGGAGACCCAGTACTTC.

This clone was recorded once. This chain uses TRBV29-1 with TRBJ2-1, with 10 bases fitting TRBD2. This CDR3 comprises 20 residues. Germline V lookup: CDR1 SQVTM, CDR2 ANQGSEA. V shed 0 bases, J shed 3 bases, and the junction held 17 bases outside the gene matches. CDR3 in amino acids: CSVEDKGGPIAGGLYNEQFF. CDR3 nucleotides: TGCAGCGTTGAAGATAAGGGGGGTCCCATAGCGGGAGGCCTCTACAATGAGCAGTTCTTC.

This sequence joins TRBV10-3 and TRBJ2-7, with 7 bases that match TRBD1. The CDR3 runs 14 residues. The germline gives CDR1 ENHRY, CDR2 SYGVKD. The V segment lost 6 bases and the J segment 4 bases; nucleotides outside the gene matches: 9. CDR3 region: CAIREPGQQYEQYF. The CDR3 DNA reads TGTGCCATCAGAGAACCGGGACAGCAGTACGAGCAGTACTTC.

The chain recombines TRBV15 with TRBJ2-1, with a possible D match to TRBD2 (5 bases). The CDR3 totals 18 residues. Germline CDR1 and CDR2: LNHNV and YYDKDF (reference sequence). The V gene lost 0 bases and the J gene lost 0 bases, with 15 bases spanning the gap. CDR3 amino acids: CATSRDKMAGSSYNEQFF. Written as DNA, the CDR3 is TGTGCCACCAGCAGAGATAAAATGGCGGGTAGCTCCTACAATGAGCAGTTCTTC.

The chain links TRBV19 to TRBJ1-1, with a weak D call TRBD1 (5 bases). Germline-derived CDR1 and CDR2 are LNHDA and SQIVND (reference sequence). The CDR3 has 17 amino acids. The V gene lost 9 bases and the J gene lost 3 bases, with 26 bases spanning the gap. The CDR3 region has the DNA TGTGCCAGCAACCCTTTAGCTAAAGGGACGGGGGACACTGAAGCTTTCTTT. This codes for CASNPLAKGTGDTEAFF.

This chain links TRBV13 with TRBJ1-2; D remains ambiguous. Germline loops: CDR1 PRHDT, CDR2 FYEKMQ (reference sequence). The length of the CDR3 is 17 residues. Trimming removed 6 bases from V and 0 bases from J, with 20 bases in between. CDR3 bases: TGTGCCAGCAGTCTCATAACGTCGGACTTAGCTAACTATGGCTACACCTTC. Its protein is CASSLITSDLANYGYTF.

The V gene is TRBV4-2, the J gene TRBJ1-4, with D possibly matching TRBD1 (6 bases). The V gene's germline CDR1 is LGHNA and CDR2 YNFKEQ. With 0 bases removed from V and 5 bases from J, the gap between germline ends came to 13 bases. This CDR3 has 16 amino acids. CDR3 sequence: CASSQDLITGNEKLFF. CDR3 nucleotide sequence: TGTGCCAGCAGCCAAGATTTGATCACAGGGAATGAAAAACTGTTTTTT.

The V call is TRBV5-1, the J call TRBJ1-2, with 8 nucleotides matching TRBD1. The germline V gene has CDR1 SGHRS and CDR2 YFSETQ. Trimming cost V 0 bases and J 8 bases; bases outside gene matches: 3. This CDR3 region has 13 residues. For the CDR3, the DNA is TGCGCCAGCAGCTTGGGACAGGGGCTCGGCTACACCTTC. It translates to CASSLGQGLGYTF. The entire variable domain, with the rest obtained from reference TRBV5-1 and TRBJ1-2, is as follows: KAGVTQTPRYLIKTRGQQVTLSCSPISGHRSVSWYQQTPGQGLQFLFEYFSETQRNKGNFPGRFSGRQFSNSRSEMNVSTLELGDSALYLCASSLGQGLGYTFGSGTRLTVV.

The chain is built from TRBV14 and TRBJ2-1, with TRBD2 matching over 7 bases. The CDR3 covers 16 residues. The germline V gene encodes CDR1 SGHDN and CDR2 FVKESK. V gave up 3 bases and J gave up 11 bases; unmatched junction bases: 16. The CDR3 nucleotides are TGTGCCAGCAGCCATACCCAGTACACCCGGGGGGACCAGCAGTTCTTC. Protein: CASSHTQYTRGDQQFF.

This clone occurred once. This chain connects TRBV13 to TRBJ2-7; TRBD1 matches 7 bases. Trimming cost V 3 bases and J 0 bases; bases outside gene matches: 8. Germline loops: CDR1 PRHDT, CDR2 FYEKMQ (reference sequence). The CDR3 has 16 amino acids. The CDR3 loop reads CASSFGQAPSSYEQYF. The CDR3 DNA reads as TGTGCCAGCAGCTTCGGACAGGCGCCTAGCTCCTACGAGCAGTACTTC.

The CDR3 protein is CASSPGTGGDEQYF. CDR3 DNA sequence: TGCGCCAGCAGCCCCGGGACAGGGGGGGACGAGCAGTACTTC. The rearrangement links TRBV4-3 to TRBJ2-7; 11 positions agree with TRBD1. This CDR3 has 14 amino acids. Trimming at V came to 4 bases and at J to 5 bases, leaving 4 bases not matched to a gene. Germline-derived CDR1 and CDR2 are LGHNA and YSLEER.

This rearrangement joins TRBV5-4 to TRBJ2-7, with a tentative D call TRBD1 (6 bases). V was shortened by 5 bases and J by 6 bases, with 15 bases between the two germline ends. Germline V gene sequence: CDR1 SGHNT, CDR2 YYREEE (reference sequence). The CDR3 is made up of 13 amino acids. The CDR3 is CASRDQGPGEQYF. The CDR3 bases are TGTGCCAGCAGGGACCAGGGGCCGGGCGAGCAGTACTTC.

The CDR3 DNA sequence: TGTGCCTGGAGTGTAGGGAGCTCTGGAAACACCATATATTTT. Its protein product is CAWSVGSSGNTIYF. This rearrangement joins TRBV30 to TRBJ1-3; D call uncertain. Germline V gives CDR1 GTSNPN, CDR2 SVGIG (reference sequence). The CDR3 contains 14 residues. Trimming shortened V by 0 bases and J by 0 bases, and 6 bases separated the two germline ends.

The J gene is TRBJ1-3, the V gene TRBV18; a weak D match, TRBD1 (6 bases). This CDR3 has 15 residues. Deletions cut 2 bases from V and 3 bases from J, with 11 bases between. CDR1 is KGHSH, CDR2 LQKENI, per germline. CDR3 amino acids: CASSPSQQGGNTIYF. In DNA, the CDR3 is TGTGCCAGCTCACCATCTCAACAGGGTGGAAACACCATATATTTT.

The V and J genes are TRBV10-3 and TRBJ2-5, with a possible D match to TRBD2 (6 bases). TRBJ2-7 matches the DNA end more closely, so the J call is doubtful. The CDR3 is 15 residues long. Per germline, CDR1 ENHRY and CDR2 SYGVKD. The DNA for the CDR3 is TGTGCCATCAGTGATTTCGGGGGATCGAACTACGAGCAGTACTTC. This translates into CAISDFGGSNYEQYF.

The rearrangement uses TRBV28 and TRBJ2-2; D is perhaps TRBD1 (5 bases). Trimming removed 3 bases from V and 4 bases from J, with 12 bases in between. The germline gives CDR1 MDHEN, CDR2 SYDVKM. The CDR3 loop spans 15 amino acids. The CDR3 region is CASSFLGAGTGELFF. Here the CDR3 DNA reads TGTGCCAGCAGTTTCTTAGGGGCAGGCACCGGGGAGCTGTTTTTT.

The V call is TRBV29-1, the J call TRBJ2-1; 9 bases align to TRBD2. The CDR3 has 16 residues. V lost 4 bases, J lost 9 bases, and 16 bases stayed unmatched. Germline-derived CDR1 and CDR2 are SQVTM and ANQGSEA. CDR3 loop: CSVGVGVAGVRGEQFF. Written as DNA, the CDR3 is TGCAGCGTTGGGGTCGGAGTAGCGGGAGTTCGGGGTGAGCAGTTCTTC.